Described below is a single TCR beta chain sequence and its context. Its antigen is not known. This sample stems from a study of post-analysis software for immune sequencing data. Across the study: Secondary progressive, relapsing-remitting and progressive-relapsing multiple sclerosis were among the included disease courses. The study, taken as a whole, reports: Strong co-clustering by F measure linked samples that shared a preparation batch.

Built from TCR beta cDNA, the libraries had unique molecular identifiers in them. Input populations of about 0.9 to 10 million T cells gave rise to approximately 480,000 cDNA molecules. From the PCR reads, TCRdb called clonotypes with MiXCR, one entry per CDR3 protein. This sample has 700,000 to 800,000 distinct CDR3 sequences, with roughly 29% found just once. Source material: blood. The TCR originated in a girl between 5 and 17 years old with multiple sclerosis.

The CDR3 is CSARVSNQPQHF. The DNA of the CDR3 is TGCAGTGCTAGAGTTAGCAATCAGCCCCAGCATTTT. This chain links TRBV20-1 with TRBJ1-5; D is unclear. CDR1 is DFQATT and CDR2 is SNEGSKA in the germline V gene (reference sequence). V was pared by 1 base and J by 0 bases, with 1 base between. This CDR3 region has 12 residues.